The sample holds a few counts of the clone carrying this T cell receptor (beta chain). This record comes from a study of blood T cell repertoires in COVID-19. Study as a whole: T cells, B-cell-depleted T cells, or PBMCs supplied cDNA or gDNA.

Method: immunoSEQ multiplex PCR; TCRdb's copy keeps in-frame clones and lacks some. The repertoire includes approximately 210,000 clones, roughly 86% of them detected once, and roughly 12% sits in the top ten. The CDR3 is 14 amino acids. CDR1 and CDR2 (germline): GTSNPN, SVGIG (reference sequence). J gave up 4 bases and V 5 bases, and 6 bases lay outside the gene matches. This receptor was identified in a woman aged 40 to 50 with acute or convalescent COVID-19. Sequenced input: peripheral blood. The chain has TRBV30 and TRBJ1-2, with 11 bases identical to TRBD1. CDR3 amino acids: CAWGQGAEGYGYTF. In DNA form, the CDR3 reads TGTGCCTGGGGACAGGGGGCCGAGGGCTATGGCTACACCTTC.